Each of the 15 T cell receptor beta chains below was sequenced from the same sample in a study of shared clonotypes between healthy human individuals. Generated by immunoSEQ multiplex PCR, the TCRdb table keeps only in-frame clones and is missing some. The table records around 1.9 million clones, approximately 94% of them present only once. Selected positively for CCR7 and CD45RO-negative, naive CD8 cells excluded terminally differentiated effector memory CD45RA+ cells. Sequencing was done on a sample of naive CD8+ T cells from PBMCs. The source of these receptors is a man between 18 and 29 years old in good health. Some clones in this sample may be carry-over from other donors' samples.

The gene calls are TRBV27 and TRBJ2-7; 10 bases line up with TRBD1. V trimming: 5 bases; J trimming: 0 bases; junction bases outside the gene matches: 16. CDR3 size: 19 residues. In germline, CDR1 is MNHEY, CDR2 SMNVEV (reference sequence). The DNA for the CDR3 is TGTGCCAGCAGTCGCTTTGCCGGGACAGGGGTTACGAGCTCCTACGAGCAGTACTTC. Amino acids: CASSRFAGTGVTSSYEQYF.

The chain uses TRBV6-1 and TRBJ2-7, with a possible D match to TRBD2 (6 bases). The CDR3 is 12 amino acids. The germline V gene encodes CDR1 MNHNS and CDR2 SASEGT. The V and J ends lost 5 bases and 5 bases respectively, with 10 bases between them. The CDR3 DNA sequence: TGTGCCAGCAGTTGGGGGGACCACGAGCAGTACTTC. It yields the protein CASSWGDHEQYF.

This clone was seen more than once but under ten times. The rearrangement uses TRBV9 and TRBJ1-4; TRBD1 matches at 9 bases. This CDR3 has 15 amino acids. The V and J ends lost 3 bases and 9 bases, in that order; junction bases with no gene match: 9. Per germline, CDR1 SGDLS and CDR2 YYNGEE. As DNA, the CDR3 is TGTGCCAGCAGCGCAACGGGGACAGGGAATCAAAAACTGTTTTTT. Protein: CASSATGTGNQKLFF.

The rearrangement links TRBV27 to TRBJ1-2; D possibly corresponds to TRBD1 (6 bases). Trimming shortened V by 6 bases and J by 4 bases, and 15 bases separated the two germline ends. This CDR3 contains 14 residues. CDR1 and CDR2 (germline): MNHEY, SMNVEV (reference sequence). CDR3 loop: CASRQGGGAYGYTF. CDR3 nucleotide sequence: TGTGCCAGCAGGCAGGGCGGGGGGGCCTATGGCTACACCTTC.

This clone came up a few times. Additional DNA sequences in this sample encode the identical CDR3. V is TRBV7-3 and J is TRBJ2-7; D gene ambiguous. CDR3 length: 13 residues. Germline V gene lookup returns CDR1 SGHTA and CDR2 FQGTGA. V was clipped by 0 bases and J by 3 bases, with 6 bases between them. The CDR3 region has the DNA TGTGCCAGCAGCTTAACTTCTAGCTACGAGCAGTACTTC. Protein product: CASSLTSSYEQYF.

This clone was found once. The chain recombines TRBV28 with TRBJ2-7, with TRBD1 as a possible D gene (6 bases). CDR3 size: 14 residues. Germline-derived CDR1 and CDR2 are MDHEN and SYDVKM. V was trimmed by 3 bases and J by 2 bases, leaving 11 bases between them. In nucleotides, the CDR3 is TGTGCCAGCAGTTTCCGGGACAAAACCTACGAGCAGTACTTC. Translating it yields CASSFRDKTYEQYF. Full variable domain (outside the CDR3, taken from reference TRBV28 and TRBJ2-7): DVKVTQSSRYLVKRTGEKVFLECVQDMDHENMFWYRQDPGLGLRLIYFSYDVKMKEKGDIPEGYSVSREKKERFSLILESASTNQTSMYLCASSFRDKTYEQYFGPGTRLTVT.

The chain has TRBV27 and TRBJ2-7; D is possibly TRBD1 or TRBD2 (5 bases each). CDR1 and CDR2 (germline): MNHEY, SMNVEV (reference sequence). Trimming removed 7 bases at V and 5 bases at J, with 12 bases between. The CDR3 is 12 amino acids. The CDR3, as DNA: TGTGCCAGCATTGGGACGGTGAACGAGCAGTACTTC. It codes for CASIGTVNEQYF.

The chain uses TRBV25-1 and TRBJ2-7; 11 bases fit TRBD2. With 5 bases clipped from V and 4 bases from J, the junction kept 13 bases outside the gene matches. This CDR3 comprises 17 residues. Germline CDR1 MGHDK, CDR2 SYGVNS. CDR3 DNA: TGTGCCAGCAGTCCCCCTAGCGGGAGGCCGTCGGGGTACGAGCAGTACTTC. Translation: CASSPPSGRPSGYEQYF.

Only a few counts were recorded for this clone. J is TRBJ1-1 and V is TRBV29-1; D might be TRBD1 (5 bases). The CDR3 consists of 11 residues. Germline loops: CDR1 SQVTM, CDR2 ANQGSEA. V was shortened by 6 bases and J by 10 bases, with 15 bases between the two germline ends. CDR3 nucleotide sequence: TGCAGCGTCCTCCACCGGGACCGAGCTTTCTTT. Translating it yields CSVLHRDRAFF.

This clone has a handful of counts. The chain recombines TRBV5-4 with TRBJ1-1; D remains ambiguous. Trimming pared 4 bases from V and 5 bases from J, leaving 12 bases between. The length of the CDR3 is 13 residues. Germline values: CDR1 SGHNT, CDR2 YYREEE (reference sequence). The CDR3 spells CASSIDRSTEAFF. The DNA of the CDR3 is TGTGCCAGCAGCATTGACCGAAGTACTGAAGCTTTCTTT.

Concerning this clone: One end of the junction is discordant with germline, which a read error may explain. The chain recombines TRBV7-9 with TRBJ1-4, with D possibly being TRBD1 (6 bases). The CDR3 covers 13 residues. The germline V gene has CDR1 SEHNR and CDR2 FQNEAQ (reference sequence). CDR3 in DNA: TGTGCCAGCAGTTTAGGGGGGCATGAAAAACTGTTTTTT. Protein sequence: CASSLGGHEKLFF.

J is TRBJ2-3 and V is TRBV27, with D perhaps TRBD2 (5 bases). Trimming left V 5 bases short and J 0 bases short, with 15 bases between. The germline CDR1 and CDR2 sequences are MNHEY and SMNVEV (reference sequence). This CDR3 is built from 16 residues. CDR3 DNA: TGTGCCAGCAGTCCATCTTTCGGGGTGAGCACAGATACGCAGTATTTT. The encoded protein is CASSPSFGVSTDTQYF.

The chain carries TRBV9 and TRBJ2-7; 11 nucleotides align to TRBD2. The CDR3 covers 15 residues. J gave up 5 bases and V 3 bases, and 7 bases lay outside the gene matches. Germline V gene lookup returns CDR1 SGDLS and CDR2 YYNGEE. CDR3: CASSAGLAGTHEQYF. CDR3 sequence (DNA): TGTGCCAGCAGCGCAGGACTAGCGGGTACCCACGAGCAGTACTTC. Complete variable domain (other parts from reference TRBV9 and TRBJ2-7): DSGVTQTPKHLITATGQRVTLRCSPRSGDLSVYWYQQSLDQGLQFLIQYYNGEERAKGNILERFSAQQFPDLHSELNLSSLELGDSALYFCASSAGLAGTHEQYFGPGTRLTVT.

The CDR3 region has the DNA TGTGCCAGCAGCGGTAATCAAGATACGCAGTATTTT. Its protein is CASSGNQDTQYF. This chain uses TRBV9 with TRBJ2-3; the D is unclear. V lost 3 bases and J lost 5, with 7 bases in between. In germline, CDR1 is SGDLS, CDR2 YYNGEE. This CDR3 is built from 12 residues.

V usage is TRBV27 and J usage is TRBJ2-3; 12 bases are shared with TRBD1. V shed 5 bases and J 12 bases; nucleotides not matched to a gene: 9. The germline V gene encodes CDR1 MNHEY and CDR2 SMNVEV (reference sequence). This CDR3 comprises 14 residues. In DNA form, the CDR3 reads TGTGCCAGCAGTCCCGGGACAGGGGGCCGTCTCCAGTATTTT. It encodes CASSPGTGGRLQYF.